This TCR beta chain was sequenced for a study of vaccination and CD4 T cells after COVID-19. Indicated treatment: roughly 10-day PBMC culture with coronavirus spike peptide pools or control peptides (ViraFEST assay). In regard to this clonotype: Its antigen is not identified.

The CDR3 length is 14 residues. Trimming at V came to 5 bases and at J to 2 bases, leaving 4 bases not matched to a gene. The Oncomine TCR Beta short-read assay was what sequenced the DNA obtained from cultured CD4+ T cells. TCRdb re-called the PCR reads through MiXCR, storing one row per CDR3 protein. Seen here are over 15,000 distinct CDR3 sequences, approximately 81% observed once, and the top ten hold approximately 9.1%. This TCR derives from a human donor who received a COVID-19 vaccine. The sequenced sample was CD4+ T cells from blood, cultured in vitro, obtained after SARS-CoV-2 vaccination. J is TRBJ2-3 and V is TRBV12-3 or TRBV12-4, with 7 bases lining up with TRBD2. The CDR3 reads CASSPGLLTDTQYF. CDR3 nucleotides: TGTGCCAGCAGTCCGGGACTACTCACAGATACGCAGTATTTT.